This T cell receptor beta chain was found in a study of blood T cell repertoires in COVID-19. Authors' analysis steps: Cell counts per sample came from amplifying reference gene primers. Using immunoSEQ multiplex PCR, the repertoire was profiled, and TCRdb retains in-frame clones only, with some absent. V and J calls and clone size are those listed in that table; D and trimming were worked out from the DNA. The sample lists under 75,000 clones, around 87% occurring once. Germline V lookup: CDR1 SGDLS, CDR2 YYNGEE. This CDR3 region has 15 residues. V shed 0 bases and J shed 6 bases, with 12 bases lying between them.

Sequencing input: peripheral blood. The V and J genes are TRBV9 and TRBJ2-2; D unresolved. The origin of this receptor is a young woman with acute or convalescent COVID-19. The CDR3 spells CASSVGVRQAGELFF. The CDR3, as DNA: TGTGCCAGCAGCGTAGGAGTTCGGCAGGCCGGGGAGCTGTTTTTT.